This T cell receptor beta chain was retrieved from a study of blood T cell repertoires in COVID-19 (dated by TCRdb to 2020 to 2022). About the investigation overall: Samples covering the acute and convalescent phases of COVID-19 were provided by collaborators in the United States, Italy and Spain. The prospective study material was composed of cDNA or gDNA derived from T cells, B-cell-depleted T cells, or PBMCs. The dataset comprised deeply sampled blood TCRbeta repertoires from subjects exposed to, actively infected with, or recovered from COVID-19. A freely available public database, intended as a resource for researchers studying the immune response to SARS-CoV-2, is where the repertoires were released. The samples were drawn from the first 160 participants of the ongoing ImmuneRACE study and from 1,254 subjects provided by 6 global collaborators. The sample metadata nearly always contained a de-identified subject ID, COVID-19 status, age in years and sex. Where available, HLA class I and class II types were obtained from metadata supplied by the sample provider rather than from assay-based typing.

Findings and caveats that apply to the study as a whole: Clinical and demographic metadata were provided uncurated, with the amount varying by source and participant.

To note about this clone: No antigen is known for it. Per-nucleotide qualities are absent, and no much larger clonotype sits a single base away.

CDR1 is given as MGHRA and CDR2 as YSYEKL, both from the germline V gene. V lost 5 bases and J lost 1 base, and the count of bases not matched to a germline gene is 7. The CDR3 measures 16 amino acids from cysteine to phenylalanine. Only CDR3 DNA is held: 48 bases, read in frame from base 1. The immunoSEQ Assay, a bias-controlled multiplex PCR, was used to amplify TCRbeta CDR3 regions from genomic DNA. From the authors' description of their analysis: The number of nucleated cells in each sample was estimated from the amplification of reference gene primers within the assay. To quantify the absolute abundance of each unique TCRbeta CDR3 rearrangement, sequence reads were collapsed and filtered. For each sample, productive Simpson clonality was calculated as the square root of Simpson's diversity index over productive rearrangements. Not all clones reach the TCRdb copy of this immuneACCESS table, which keeps in-frame sequences only. Checked studies attribute under half of the gap to unresolved V genes and leave the rest unexplained. The DNA was the basis for D and trimming; V, J and clone size are from that table. For this sample the table gives approximately 65,000 clones, of which about 81% were detected only once. The ten most abundant clones make up less than 20% of the sample.

Each collaborating institution followed its own protocols to collect whole blood in K2EDTA tubes. For TCRbeta analysis, collaborator samples were shipped as frozen whole blood, as isolated PBMCs, or as DNA extracted from either sample type. This TCR was recovered from a man older than 75 with acute or convalescent COVID-19. The chain is assembled from TRBV4-1 and TRBJ2-3, with 9 junctional bases fitting TRBD1. Sequencing was carried out using peripheral blood. In nucleotides, the sequence is TGCGCCAGCAGCTTAACAGGGGGCGCGGGCACAGATACGCAGTATTTT. Its protein is CASSLTGGAGTDTQYF.